Ten or more counts support the clone carrying this TCR beta chain. For naive CD8 T cells, sorting used the CD8+CD4-CCR7+CD45RA+ phenotype. This entry comes from a study of molecular identifiers for immune sequencing clone quantification. TCRdb called the PCR reads again in MiXCR, with one record for every CDR3 protein. The sample lists roughly 90,000 distinct CDR3 sequences; around 20% were seen once. Germline-derived CDR1 and CDR2 are MDHEN and SYDVKM. This CDR3 spans 15 amino acids. The V gene lost 7 bases and the J gene lost 4 bases, with 17 bases spanning the gap. V usage is TRBV28 and J usage is TRBJ1-5; TRBD1 is a possible D gene (6 bases). The specimen sequenced was naive CD8+ T cells from blood, with Jurkat cell RNA spiked in. Subset in this sample: FACS-sorted CD8+CD4-CCR7+CD45RA+ naive T cells. This sequence was found in a human donor in good health. Some libraries in this study had Jurkat cell RNA spiked in. The CDR3 reads CASNLQGYRNQPQHF. CDR3 DNA: TGTGCCAGCAACTTACAGGGTTACCGTAATCAGCCCCAGCATTTT. The full variable domain, in which reference TRBV28 and TRBJ1-5 provide the parts outside the CDR3, is DVKVTQSSRYLVKRTGEKVFLECVQDMDHENMFWYRQDPGLGLRLIYFSYDVKMKEKGDIPEGYSVSREKKERFSLILESASTNQTSMYLCASNLQGYRNQPQHFGDGTRLSIL.